At least ten counts were recorded for the clone carrying this TCR beta chain. TCRdb re-called the RT-PCR reads through MiXCR, storing one row per CDR3 protein. This sample has just under 550,000 distinct CDR3 sequences, with 20% to 25% found just once. This sample was taken from a study of response to subunit inactivated influenza vaccine. Germline CDR1 reads LGHNA; CDR2 reads YSLEER. The CDR3 runs to 12 residues. Trimming cost V 8 bases and J 4 bases, with 11 bases left between them. The same sample was also used in a study of T cells expressing NK-cell markers. According to that study: The authors made TCR beta cDNA libraries by 5'RACE template switching. This switching added a universal primer site and UMIs. Just one sequenced donor of eight was HCMV-seronegative, while seven were seropositive. For a few donors, these clonotypes were likewise the leading ones in the CD3+CD56-NKG2C+ fraction.

J is TRBJ1-1 and V is TRBV4-3, with a weak D call TRBD1 (6 bases). The specimen comprised CD4+ T cells sorted from PBMCs, sampled approximately 13 days after vaccination. This sequence was found in a man aged 45-65 years who received an inactivated influenza vaccine. Written as DNA, the CDR3 is TGCGCCAGCTCGTCGGACAGCACTGAAGCTTTCTTT. This codes for CASSSDSTEAFF.